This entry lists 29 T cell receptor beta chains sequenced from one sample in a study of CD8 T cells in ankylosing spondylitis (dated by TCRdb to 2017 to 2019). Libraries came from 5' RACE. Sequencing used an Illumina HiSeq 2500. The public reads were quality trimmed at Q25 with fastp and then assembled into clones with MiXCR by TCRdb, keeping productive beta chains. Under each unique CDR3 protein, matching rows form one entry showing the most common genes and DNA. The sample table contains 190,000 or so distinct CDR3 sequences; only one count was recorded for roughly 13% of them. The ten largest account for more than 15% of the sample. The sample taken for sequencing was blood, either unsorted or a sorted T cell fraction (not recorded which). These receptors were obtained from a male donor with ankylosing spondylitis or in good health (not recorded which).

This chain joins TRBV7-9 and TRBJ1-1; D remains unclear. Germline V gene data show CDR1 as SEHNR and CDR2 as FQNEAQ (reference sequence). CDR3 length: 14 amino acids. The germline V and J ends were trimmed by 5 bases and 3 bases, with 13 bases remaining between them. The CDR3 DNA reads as TGTGCCAGCAGCCTCGATGGAGCGGACACTGAAGCTTTCTTT. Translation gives CASSLDGADTEAFF.

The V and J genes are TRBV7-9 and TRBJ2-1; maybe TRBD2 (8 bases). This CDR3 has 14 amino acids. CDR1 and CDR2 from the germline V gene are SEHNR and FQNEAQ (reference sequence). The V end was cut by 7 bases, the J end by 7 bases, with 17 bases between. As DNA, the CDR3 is TGTGCCAGCACCCAGCGGGAGACAGGGAATGAGCAGTTCTTC. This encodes CASTQRETGNEQFF.

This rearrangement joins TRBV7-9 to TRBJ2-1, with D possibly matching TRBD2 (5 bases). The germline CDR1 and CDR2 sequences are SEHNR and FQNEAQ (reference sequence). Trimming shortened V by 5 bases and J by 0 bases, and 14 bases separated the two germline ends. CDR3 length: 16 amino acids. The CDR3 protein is CASSLPLGSSYNEQFF. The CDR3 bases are TGTGCCAGCAGCCTTCCCCTGGGGAGCTCCTACAATGAGCAGTTCTTC.

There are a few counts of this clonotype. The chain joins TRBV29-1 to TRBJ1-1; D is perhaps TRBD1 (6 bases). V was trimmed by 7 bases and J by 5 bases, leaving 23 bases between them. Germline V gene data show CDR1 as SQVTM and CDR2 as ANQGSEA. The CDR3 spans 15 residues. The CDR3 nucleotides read TGCAGCGCCTGTCTGGCGGGGGCCCCGGGGACTGAAGCTTTCTTT. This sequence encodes CSACLAGAPGTEAFF.

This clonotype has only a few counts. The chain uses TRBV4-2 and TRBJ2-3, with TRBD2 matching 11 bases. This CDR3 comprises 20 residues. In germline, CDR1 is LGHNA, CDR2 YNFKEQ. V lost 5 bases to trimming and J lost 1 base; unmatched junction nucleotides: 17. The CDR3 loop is CASSTRAPGTSGLGTDTQYF. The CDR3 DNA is TGTGCCAGCAGCACTCGAGCTCCCGGGACTAGCGGTTTGGGCACAGATACGCAGTATTTT.

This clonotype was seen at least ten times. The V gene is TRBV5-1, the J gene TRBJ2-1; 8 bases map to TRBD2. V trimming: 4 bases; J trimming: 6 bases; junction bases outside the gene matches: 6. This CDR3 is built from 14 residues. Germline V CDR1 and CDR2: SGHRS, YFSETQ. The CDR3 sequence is CASSPGGAGNEQFF. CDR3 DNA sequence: TGCGCCAGCAGCCCCGGGGGGGCTGGCAATGAGCAGTTCTTC.

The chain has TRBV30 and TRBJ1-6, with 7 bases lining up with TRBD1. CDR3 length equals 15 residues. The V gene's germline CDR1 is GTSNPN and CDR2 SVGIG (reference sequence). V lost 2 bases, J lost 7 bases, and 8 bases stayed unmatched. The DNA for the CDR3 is TGTGCCTGGAGTCTACGACAGGGCGGGAATTCACCCCTCCACTTT. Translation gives CAWSLRQGGNSPLHF.

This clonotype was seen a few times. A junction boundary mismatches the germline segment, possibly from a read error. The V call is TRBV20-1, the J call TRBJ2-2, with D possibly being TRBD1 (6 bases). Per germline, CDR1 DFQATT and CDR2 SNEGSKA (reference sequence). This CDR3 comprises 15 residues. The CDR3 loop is CSAGDPGQNTGELFF. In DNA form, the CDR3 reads TGCAGTGCTGGAGATCCGGGACAGAACACCGGGGAGCTGTTTTTT.

For the CDR3, the DNA is TGCGCCAGCAGCCACAGTTTGGATGGCTACACCTTC. Protein sequence: CASSHSLDGYTF. This rearrangement joins TRBV10-2 to TRBJ1-2; D unresolved. Trimming shortened V by 6 bases and J by 6 bases, and 11 bases separated the two germline ends. The V gene's germline CDR1 is WSHSY and CDR2 SAAADI. The CDR3 totals 12 residues.

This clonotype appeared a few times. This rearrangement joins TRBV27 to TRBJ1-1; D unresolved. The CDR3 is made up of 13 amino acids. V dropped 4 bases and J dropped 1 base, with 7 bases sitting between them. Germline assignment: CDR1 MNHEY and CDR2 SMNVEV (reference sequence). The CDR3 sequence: CASSWLTNTEAFF. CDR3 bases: TGTGCCAGCAGTTGGTTAACGAACACTGAAGCTTTCTTT.

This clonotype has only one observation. The CDR3 loop reads CASRVPATYEQYF. The CDR3 DNA follows: TGTGCCAGCCGGGTCCCAGCTACCTACGAGCAGTACTTC. The chain has TRBV7-2 and TRBJ2-7; no clear D. The CDR3 is made up of 13 amino acids. The germline V gene has CDR1 SGHTA and CDR2 FQGNSA. The V end lost 8 bases, the J end lost 2 bases, and 13 bases lay between the germline ends.

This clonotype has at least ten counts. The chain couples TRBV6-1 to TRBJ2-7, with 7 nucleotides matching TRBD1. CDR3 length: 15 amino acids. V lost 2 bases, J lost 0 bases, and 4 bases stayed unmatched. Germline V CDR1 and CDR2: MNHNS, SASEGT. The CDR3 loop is CASSEWGQSSYEQYF. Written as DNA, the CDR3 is TGTGCCAGCAGTGAATGGGGACAGAGCTCCTACGAGCAGTACTTC.

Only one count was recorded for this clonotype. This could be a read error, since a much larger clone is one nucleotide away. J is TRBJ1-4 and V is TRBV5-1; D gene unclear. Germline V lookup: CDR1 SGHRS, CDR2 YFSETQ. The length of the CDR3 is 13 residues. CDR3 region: CSSSLNPGEKLFF. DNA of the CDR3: TGCTCCAGCAGCTTGAACCCCGGGGAGAAACTGTTTTTT.

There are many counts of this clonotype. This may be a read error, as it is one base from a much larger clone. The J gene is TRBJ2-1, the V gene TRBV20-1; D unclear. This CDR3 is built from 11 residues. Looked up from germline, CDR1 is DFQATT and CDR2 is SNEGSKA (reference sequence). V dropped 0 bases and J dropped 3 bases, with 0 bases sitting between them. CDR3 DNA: TGCAGTGCTAGAGACTACAATGAGCAGTTCTTC. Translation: CSARDYNEQFF.

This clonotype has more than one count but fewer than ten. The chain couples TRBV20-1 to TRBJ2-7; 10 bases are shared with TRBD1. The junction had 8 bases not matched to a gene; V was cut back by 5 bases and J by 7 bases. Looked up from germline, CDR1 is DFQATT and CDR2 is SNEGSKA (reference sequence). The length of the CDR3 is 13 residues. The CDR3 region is CSALDRGSGEQYF. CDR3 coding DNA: TGCAGTGCTTTGGACAGGGGGAGCGGGGAGCAGTACTTC.

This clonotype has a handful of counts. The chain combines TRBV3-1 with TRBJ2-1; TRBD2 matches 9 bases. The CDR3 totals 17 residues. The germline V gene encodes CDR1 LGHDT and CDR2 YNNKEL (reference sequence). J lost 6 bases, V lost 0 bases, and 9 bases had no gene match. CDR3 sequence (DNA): TGTGCCAGCAGCCAAGAGCTGGCGGGCGGGAGGGTCAATGAGCAGTTCTTC. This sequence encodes CASSQELAGGRVNEQFF.

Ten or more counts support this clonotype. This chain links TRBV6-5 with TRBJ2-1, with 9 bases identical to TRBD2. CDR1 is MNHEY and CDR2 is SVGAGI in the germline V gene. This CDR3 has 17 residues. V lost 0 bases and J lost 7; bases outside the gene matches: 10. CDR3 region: CASSYSGMAGGGNEQFF. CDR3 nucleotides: TGTGCCAGCAGTTACTCAGGGATGGCGGGAGGGGGGAATGAGCAGTTCTTC.

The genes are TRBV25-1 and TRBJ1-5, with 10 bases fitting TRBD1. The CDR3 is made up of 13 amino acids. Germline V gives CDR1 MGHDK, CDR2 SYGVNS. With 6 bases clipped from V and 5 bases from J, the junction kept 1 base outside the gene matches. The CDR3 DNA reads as TGTGCCAGCAGCGGGACAGGGGATCAGCCCCAGCATTTT. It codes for CASSGTGDQPQHF.

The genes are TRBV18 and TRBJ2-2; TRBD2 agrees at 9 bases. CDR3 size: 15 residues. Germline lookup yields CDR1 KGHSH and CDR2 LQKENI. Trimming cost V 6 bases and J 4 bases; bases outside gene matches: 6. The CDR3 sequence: CASSRLAGATGELFF. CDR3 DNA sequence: TGTGCCAGCTCTCGATTAGCGGGGGCCACCGGGGAGCTGTTTTTT.

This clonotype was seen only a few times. CDR3: CASSEGTSAYNEQFF. The CDR3 DNA follows: TGTGCCAGCAGTGAAGGCACTAGCGCCTACAATGAGCAGTTCTTC. The V call is TRBV6-4, the J call TRBJ2-1, with 7 bases aligning to TRBD2. V lost 3 bases, J lost 2 bases, and 4 bases stayed unmatched. This CDR3 contains 15 residues. CDR1 is MRHNA, CDR2 SNTAGT, per germline.

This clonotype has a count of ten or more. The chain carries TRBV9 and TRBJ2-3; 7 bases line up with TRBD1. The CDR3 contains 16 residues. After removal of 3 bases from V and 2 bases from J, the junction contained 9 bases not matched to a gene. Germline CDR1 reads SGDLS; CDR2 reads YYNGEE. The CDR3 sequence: CASSAATGFFTDTQYF. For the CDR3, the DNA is TGTGCCAGCAGCGCTGCGACAGGGTTTTTCACAGATACGCAGTATTTT.

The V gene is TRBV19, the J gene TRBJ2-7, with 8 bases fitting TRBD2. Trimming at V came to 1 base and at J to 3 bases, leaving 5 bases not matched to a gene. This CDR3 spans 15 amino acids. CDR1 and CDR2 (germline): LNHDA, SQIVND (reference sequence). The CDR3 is CASSIGAGALYEQYF. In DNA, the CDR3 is TGTGCCAGTAGTATAGGAGCGGGAGCTCTCTACGAGCAGTACTTC.

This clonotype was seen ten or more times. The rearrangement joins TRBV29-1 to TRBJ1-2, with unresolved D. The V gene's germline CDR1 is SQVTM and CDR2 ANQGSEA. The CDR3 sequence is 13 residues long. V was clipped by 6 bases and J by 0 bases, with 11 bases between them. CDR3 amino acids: CSVYDGPNYGYTF. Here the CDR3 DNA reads TGCAGCGTCTACGACGGACCTAACTATGGCTACACCTTC.

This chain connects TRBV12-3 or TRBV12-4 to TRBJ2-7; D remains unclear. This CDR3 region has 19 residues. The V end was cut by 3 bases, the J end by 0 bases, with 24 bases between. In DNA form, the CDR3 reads TGTGCCAGCAGTTTTAATTTTGGTTTCGGACGACCCAGCTCCTACGAGCAGTACTTC. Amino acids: CASSFNFGFGRPSSYEQYF.

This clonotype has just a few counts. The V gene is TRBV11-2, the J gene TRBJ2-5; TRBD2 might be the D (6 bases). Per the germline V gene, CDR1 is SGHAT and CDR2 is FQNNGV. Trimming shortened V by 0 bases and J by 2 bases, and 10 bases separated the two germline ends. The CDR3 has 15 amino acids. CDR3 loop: CASSLEAGSQETQYF. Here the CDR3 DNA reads TGTGCCAGCAGCTTAGAGGCGGGGTCACAAGAGACCCAGTACTTC.

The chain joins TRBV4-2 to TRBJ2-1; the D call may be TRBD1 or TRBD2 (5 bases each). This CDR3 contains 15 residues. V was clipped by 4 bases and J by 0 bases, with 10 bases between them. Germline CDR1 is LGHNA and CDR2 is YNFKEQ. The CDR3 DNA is TGTGCCAGCAGCCCGGGGCTCAGCTCCTACAATGAGCAGTTCTTC. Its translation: CASSPGLSSYNEQFF.

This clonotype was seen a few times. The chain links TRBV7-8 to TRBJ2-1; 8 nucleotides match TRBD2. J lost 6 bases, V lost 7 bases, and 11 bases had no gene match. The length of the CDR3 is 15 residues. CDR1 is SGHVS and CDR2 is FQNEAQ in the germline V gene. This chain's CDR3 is CASTRGSGDSNEQFF. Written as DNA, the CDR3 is TGTGCCAGCACCAGGGGTAGCGGGGACTCCAATGAGCAGTTCTTC.

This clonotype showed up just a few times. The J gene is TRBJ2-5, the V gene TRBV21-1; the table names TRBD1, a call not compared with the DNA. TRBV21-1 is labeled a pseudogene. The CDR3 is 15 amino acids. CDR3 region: CASRQRGAAKETQYF. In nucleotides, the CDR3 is TGTGCCAGCAGACAGAGGGGGGCCGCAAAAGAGACCCAGTACTTC.

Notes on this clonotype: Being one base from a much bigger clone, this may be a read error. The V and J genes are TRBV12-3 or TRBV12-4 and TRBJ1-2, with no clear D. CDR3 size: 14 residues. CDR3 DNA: TGTACCAGCAGTCCCGCTACAGCTAACTATGGCTACACCTTC. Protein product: CTSSPATANYGYTF.